A single TCR beta chain is shown here with its context. The table came from immunoSEQ multiplex PCR; TCRdb's copy has only in-frame clones and leaves some out. The table has about 78,000 clones, roughly nine tenths seen once. CDR3 length equals 15 residues. V lost 0 bases and J lost 5, with 13 bases in between. Germline lookup yields CDR1 KGHSH and CDR2 LQKENI. The entry originates in a study of OX40 agonist ivuxolimab in advanced cancers. Study overall: A mean age of roughly 66 years, range roughly 23 to 85, was recorded, and under 85% were male.

This chain links TRBV18 with TRBJ2-5; no reliable D call. Material: CD4+ or CD8+ T cells sorted from blood, obtained in a trial of the OX40 agonist ivuxolimab. The sequence was collected from an adult with an advanced solid tumor such as melanoma, head and neck, liver or kidney cancer. The CDR3 DNA follows: TGTGCCAGCTCACCACCGGGTCTCGCGGTGGAGACCCAGTACTTC. Protein: CASSPPGLAVETQYF.